Listed below are T cell receptor beta chains from one sample, sequenced in a study of blood T cell repertoires in COVID-19. Sequencing was performed with immunoSEQ multiplex PCR; in TCRdb, only in-frame clones are kept and a portion is missing. The data show roughly 68,000 clones, with 85% to 90% seen just once and about 5% held by the top ten. Source material: peripheral blood. The receptors were sampled from a woman aged 50 to 60 with active COVID-19. Each CDR3 is given with its conserved first and last residue. A D gene is named only where the DNA matches it firmly. Size is omitted from some rows. Given values are once, few, many or a class for expanded clones.

v_call	j_call	d_call	clone_size	cdr3_nt	cdr3_aa
TRBV28	TRBJ1-5	TRBD1	-	TGTGCCAGCAGTTGGACAGGGAGTGATCAGCCCCAGCATTTT	CASSWTGSDQPQHF
TRBV3-1/TRBV3-2	TRBJ2-1	TRBD2	once	TGTGCCAGCAGCCAACCCGGACTAGCGGTATACAATGAGCAGTTCTTC	CASSQPGLAVYNEQFF
TRBV5-8	TRBJ2-3	TRBD2	-	TGTGCCAGCAGCTTTGCGGGAGGGCCGGGAGATACGCAGTATTTT	CASSFAGGPGDTQYF
TRBV12-5	TRBJ2-1	-	-	TGTGCTAGTGGTTTGGTACATTCGGGGTCCTACAATGAGCAGTTCTTC	CASGLVHSGSYNEQFF
TRBV5-1	TRBJ1-1	TRBD1	-	TGCGCCAGCAGCTGGGAAGGGGGCTCCGAAGCTTTCTTT	CASSWEGGSEAFF
TRBV7-2	TRBJ2-7	TRBD2	-	TGTGCCAGCAGCGCACTAGCGGGAGCGTACGAGCAGTACTTC	CASSALAGAYEQYF
TRBV29-1	TRBJ2-1	TRBD1	-	TGCAGCTTTCCTACAGGGGGCCGATCCACGGATGAGCAGTTCTTC	CSFPTGGRSTDEQFF
TRBV6-5	TRBJ2-5	-	-	TGTGCCAGCAGTTACGGAGTGTTAGAGACCCAGTACTTC	CASSYGVLETQYF
TRBV5-1	TRBJ2-3	TRBD2	-	TGCGCCAGCAGCTTGGGAAGTAGCGGGAGAGGGACAGATACGCAGTATTTT	CASSLGSSGRGTDTQYF
TRBV3-1/TRBV3-2	TRBJ2-3	-	-	TGTGCCAGCAGCCAAGCAGGGGTTGAGCGGATCACAGATACGCAGTATTTT	CASSQAGVERITDTQYF
TRBV5-1	TRBJ2-3	TRBD2	few	TGCGCCAGCAGCGTAGGGACTAGCGGGACGGATACGCAGTATTTT	CASSVGTSGTDTQYF
TRBV7-6	TRBJ2-1	TRBD1	-	TGTGCCAGCAGCTTAGACCCGGGACAGGGGGCGCGTAATGAGCAGTTCTTC	CASSLDPGQGARNEQFF
TRBV7-8	TRBJ1-2	TRBD1	-	TGTGCCAGCAGTGGGACAGCGTATGGCTACACCTTC	CASSGTAYGYTF
TRBV6-5	TRBJ1-5	TRBD1	-	TGTGCCAGCAGAACGACAGGGAACAACAATCAGCCCCAGCATTTT	CASRTTGNNNQPQHF
TRBV5-6	TRBJ2-1	-	-	TGTGCCAGCAGTCCCCGGAGGCTAGCCGCCAATGAGCAGTTCTTC	CASSPRRLAANEQFF
TRBV28	TRBJ1-1	TRBD1	-	TGTGCCAGCAGTTACCGGGACAGGGGGTTGGTCACTGAAGCTTTCTTT	CASSYRDRGLVTEAFF
TRBV5-1	TRBJ1-1	TRBD1	-	TGCGCCAGCAGCTTGGAACAGGGGGTGAACACTGAAGCTTTCTTT	CASSLEQGVNTEAFF
TRBV2	TRBJ2-7	TRBD2	-	TGTGCCAGCAGTAACGGACTAGCGGGAGCGGGAGAGCAGTACTTC	CASSNGLAGAGEQYF
TRBV7-9	TRBJ2-3	TRBD2	-	TGTGCCAGCAGCTTAGCGCAGGGAGGGGTGGGGCAGTATTTT	CASSLAQGGVGQYF
TRBV29-1	TRBJ2-5	TRBD2	-	TGCAGCGTTCTTGGACTAGCGGGAGCTTTGGAGACCCAGTACTTC	CSVLGLAGALETQYF
TRBV18	TRBJ2-3	-	-	TGTGCCAGCTCACTGGCAGGCCAAGATCGCACAGATACGCAGTATTTT	CASSLAGQDRTDTQYF
TRBV24-1	TRBJ2-3	-	-	TGTGCCACCAGTGCTCGGACAGATACGCAGTATTTT	CATSARTDTQYF
TRBV7-3	TRBJ2-1	TRBD2	-	TGTGCCAGCAGCCTCGGGAGTGAGCCGGGGGGTGAGCAGTTCTTC	CASSLGSEPGGEQFF
TRBV5-1	TRBJ2-5	TRBD2	-	TGCGCCAGCAGCCTAAATTCGGCTAGCGGGATTTGGGAGACCCAGTACTTC	CASSLNSASGIWETQYF
TRBV10-1	TRBJ2-7	-	-	TGCGCCAGCAGTGAAGGAGGAGGTTACGAGCAGTACTTC	CASSEGGGYEQYF
TRBV18	TRBJ2-2	-	-	TGTGCCAGCGCCGGCCGGGGGACTTTAAACACCGGGGAGCTGTTTTTT	CASAGRGTLNTGELFF
TRBV5-5	TRBJ2-7	-	-	TGTGCCAGCAGCATACGGGGGTTATCGAGAGAGCAGTACTTC	CASSIRGLSREQYF
TRBV9	TRBJ1-6	TRBD1	-	TGTGCCAGCAGCTCCCGACAGGGTGGTAATTCACCCCTCCACTTT	CASSSRQGGNSPLHF
TRBV6-1	TRBJ2-3	TRBD2	-	TGTGCCAGCAGTGAGGGGACTAGCGGCAATACGCAGTATTTT	CASSEGTSGNTQYF
TRBV18	TRBJ2-7	TRBD1	-	TGTGCCAGCTCACCCCAGGGGGAACGACAGTACTTC	CASSPQGERQYF
TRBV24-1	TRBJ2-7	-	once	TGTGCCCCCCCATCCTACGAGCAGTACTTC	CAPPSYEQYF
TRBV12-3/TRBV12-4	TRBJ2-1	TRBD1	-	TGTGCCAGCACAGGACAGGGAGGCGATGAGCAGTTCTTC	CASTGQGGDEQFF
TRBV14	TRBJ1-4	-	-	TGTGCCAGCAGCCTATCAACTAATGAAAAACTGTTTTTT	CASSLSTNEKLFF
TRBV7-3	TRBJ2-5	-	-	TGTGCCAGCAGCCCGCGAGGGAGGATCCAAGAGACCCAGTACTTC	CASSPRGRIQETQYF
TRBV10-1	TRBJ2-3	TRBD2	once	TGCGCCAGCTCCGGGACTAGCGGGAGGCAGAGCACAGATACGCAGTATTTT	CASSGTSGRQSTDTQYF
TRBV3-1/TRBV3-2	TRBJ2-7	TRBD2	-	TGTGCCAGTTCACATAGCGGGAGCGGGTACGAGCAGTACTTC	CASSHSGSGYEQYF
TRBV3-1/TRBV3-2	TRBJ2-7	TRBD2	-	TGTGCCAGCAGCCAGTCCCGGGCTAGCGGGAGTCTCGACGAGCAGTACTTC	CASSQSRASGSLDEQYF
TRBV5-1	TRBJ2-1	-	-	TGCGCCCAGCAACCGGTCGGGGGGCAAAGGAATGAGCAGTTCTTC	CAQQPVGGQRNEQFF
TRBV20-1	TRBJ2-1	-	-	TGCAGTGCTAGCCTAGACAATGAGCAGTTCTTC	CSASLDNEQFF
TRBV3-1/TRBV3-2	TRBJ1-1	-	-	TGTGCCAGCAGCCAAGCCGACAAGGTAGCTTTCTTT	CASSQADKVAFF
TRBV27	TRBJ1-5	-	-	TGTGCCAGCAGTTTCGGATCGGGGGTTAGCAATCAGCCCCAGCATTTT	CASSFGSGVSNQPQHF
TRBV5-1	TRBJ2-5	TRBD2	-	TGCGCCAGCACAAGAACTAGCGGCCAACAAGAGACCCAGTACTTC	CASTRTSGQQETQYF
TRBV10-3	TRBJ2-1	-	-	TGTGCCATCAGTGATTCAGGGCGGCCCGGAAGGTTCTTC	CAISDSGRPGRFF
TRBV7-9	TRBJ2-7	-	-	TGTGCCAGCAGCTTCCCCCAGGGAGAGCAGTACTTC	CASSFPQGEQYF
TRBV7-2	TRBJ2-1	-	-	TGTGCCAGCAGCTTTCTCGGCGGAAGCTCCTACAATGAGCAGTTCTTC	CASSFLGGSSYNEQFF
TRBV7-8	TRBJ1-3	TRBD1	-	TGTGCCAGCAGCTTAGGGGCAGGGGGGAACACCATATATTTT	CASSLGAGGNTIYF
TRBV6-5	TRBJ1-1	TRBD1	-	TGTGCCAGCAGGTTTGGACAGGCGAACACTGAAGCTTTCTTT	CASRFGQANTEAFF
TRBV30	TRBJ1-5	-	-	TGTGCCTGGAGTGTAATACGGGGGGCAGGCAATCAGCCCCAGCATTTT	CAWSVIRGAGNQPQHF
TRBV19	TRBJ2-7	-	-	TGTGCCAGTAGTATCGAAAGACTAACCAAAGGGACTCTCCGGGGTTATCACGAGCAGTACTTC	CASSIERLTKGTLRGYHEQYF
TRBV19	TRBJ2-1	TRBD2	-	TGTGCCAGTAGTTCTACCTCCGGGACTAGCGGGTTTAATGAGCAGTTCTTC	CASSSTSGTSGFNEQFF